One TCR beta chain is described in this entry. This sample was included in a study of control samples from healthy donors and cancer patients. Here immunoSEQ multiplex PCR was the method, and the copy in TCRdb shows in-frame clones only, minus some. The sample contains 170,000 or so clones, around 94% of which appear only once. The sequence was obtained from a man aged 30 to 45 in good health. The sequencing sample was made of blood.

CDR3 sequence (DNA): TGTGCCAGCAGCTTAGTTGAGAAGGGGCGGGATGGCTACACCTTC. Encoded protein: CASSLVEKGRDGYTF. This chain links TRBV7-9 with TRBJ1-2, with D possibly being TRBD1 (5 bases). The germline V gene has CDR1 SEHNR and CDR2 FQNEAQ (reference sequence). There are 15 residues in the CDR3. V lost 1 base, J lost 6 bases, and 15 bases lay in between. Variable domain in full (rest from reference TRBV7-9 and TRBJ1-2): DTGVSQNPRHKITKRGQNVTFRCDPISEHNRLYWYRQTLGQGPEFLTYFQNEAQLEKSRLLSDRFSAERPKGSFSTLEIQRTEQGDSAMYLCASSLVEKGRDGYTFGSGTRLTVV.